The 19 T cell receptor beta chains below come from one sample, sequenced in a study of blood T cell repertoires in COVID-19. TCRdb keeps only in-frame clones here, not all; method: immunoSEQ multiplex PCR. The sample consists of 100,000 or so clones, roughly 90% of them appearing once. The sequencing input was peripheral blood. The receptors originated from a man in his sixties with acute or convalescent COVID-19.

The rearrangement links TRBV19 to TRBJ2-2, with a tentative D call TRBD2 (6 bases). This CDR3 comprises 17 residues. V lost 3 bases and J lost 3, with 17 bases in between. CDR1 LNHDA and CDR2 SQIVND come from the germline V gene (reference sequence). The CDR3 DNA is TGTGCCAGTAGTATTAAGACCGGCGGGGTTTACACCGGGGAGCTGTTTTTT. Translation: CASSIKTGGVYTGELFF.

This sequence joins TRBV19 and TRBJ2-3, with 7 nucleotides matching TRBD1. This CDR3 contains 13 residues. Germline values: CDR1 LNHDA, CDR2 SQIVND (reference sequence). Trimming took 9 bases from V and 5 from J; bases not matched to a gene: 8. The CDR3 here is CASRQGKVDTQYF. The CDR3 DNA follows: TGTGCCAGCCGACAGGGCAAGGTAGATACGCAGTATTTT.

The V call is TRBV3-1 (or the pseudogene TRBV3-2), the J call TRBJ1-1; 7 bases line up with TRBD1. J gave up 6 bases and V 5 bases, and 6 bases lay outside the gene matches. The germline CDR1 and CDR2 sequences are LGHDT and YNNKEL (reference sequence). The CDR3 contains 13 residues. DNA for the CDR3: TGTGCCAGCAGCGAACAGGGGAGTGCTGAAGCTTTCTTT. Residues: CASSEQGSAEAFF.

This clone was counted many times. The rearrangement uses TRBV5-1 and TRBJ2-3, with TRBD2 identical over 11 bases. The germline gives CDR1 SGHRS, CDR2 YFSETQ. V lost 4 bases and J lost 0; bases outside the gene matches: 4. CDR3 size: 16 residues. CDR3: CASSKGLAESTDTQYF. The CDR3 nucleotides read TGCGCCAGCAGCAAGGGACTAGCGGAAAGCACAGATACGCAGTATTTT.

The genes are TRBV6-5 and TRBJ2-2; 7 positions match TRBD1. Germline values: CDR1 MNHEY, CDR2 SVGAGI. Germline trimming cut 6 bases from V and 7 bases from J; bases unmatched to any gene: 8. CDR3 length: 14 residues. The CDR3 protein is CASRPTGFNGELFF. The CDR3 DNA reads as TGTGCCAGCAGACCGACAGGGTTTAACGGGGAGCTGTTTTTT.

This clone showed up just once. J is TRBJ1-5 and V is TRBV6-1; 9 nucleotides match TRBD1. The length of the CDR3 is 16 residues. In germline, CDR1 is MNHNS, CDR2 SASEGT. The junction had 4 bases not matched to a gene; V was cut back by 2 bases and J by 2 bases. The CDR3 sequence: CASSEYGDRGNQPQHF. The CDR3 DNA reads as TGTGCCAGCAGTGAATACGGGGACAGGGGCAATCAGCCCCAGCATTTT.

The rearrangement joins TRBV19 to TRBJ1-2; possibly TRBD1 for D (6 bases). V was shortened by 5 bases and J by 2 bases, with 21 bases between the two germline ends. The CDR3 consists of 17 residues. Germline V CDR1 and CDR2: LNHDA, SQIVND (reference sequence). DNA for the CDR3: TGTGCCAGTAGTCGAGAGACCGGACAGAACTCGAACTATGGCTACACCTTC. Translated: CASSRETGQNSNYGYTF.

V and J are TRBV21-1 and TRBJ1-1. TRBV21-1 is a pseudogene locus. The length of the CDR3 is 14 residues. The CDR3 sequence is CASSNFGLRTEAFF. The DNA of the CDR3 is TGTGCCAGCAGCAACTTCGGACTGCGGACTGAAGCTTTCTTT.

V is TRBV28 and J is TRBJ1-6; D is ambiguous. V lost 5 bases, J lost 6 bases, and 11 bases lay in between. Germline CDR1 reads MDHEN; CDR2 reads SYDVKM. The CDR3 runs to 14 residues. CDR3 residues: CASSPWESNSPLHF. The CDR3 nucleotides read TGTGCCAGCAGTCCCTGGGAGTCTAATTCACCCCTCCACTTT.

The rearrangement joins TRBV2 to TRBJ2-7, with D perhaps matching TRBD2 (7 bases). In germline, CDR1 is SNHLY, CDR2 FYNNEI. Trimming took 0 bases from V and 4 from J, leaving 13 bases between them. The CDR3 runs 15 residues. This chain's CDR3 is CASSEARGGVYEQYF. The CDR3 bases are TGTGCCAGCAGTGAAGCGAGGGGGGGAGTATACGAGCAGTACTTC.

The chain links TRBV11-2 to TRBJ2-1, with 8 positions matching TRBD2. Per germline, CDR1 SGHAT and CDR2 FQNNGV. Trimming took 5 bases from V and 7 from J; bases not matched to a gene: 7. The CDR3 is 14 amino acids. This CDR3 reads CASSLLLAGNEQFF. DNA of the CDR3: TGTGCCAGCAGCCTCCTTCTAGCGGGTAATGAGCAGTTCTTC.

The V call is TRBV7-9, the J call TRBJ2-2; TRBD2 agrees at 9 bases. This CDR3 comprises 16 residues. V dropped 4 bases and J dropped 4; count of bases not matched to a gene: 7. The germline V gene encodes CDR1 SEHNR and CDR2 FQNEAQ (reference sequence). The DNA of the CDR3 is TGTGCCAGCAGCTGGCGTGGGACTAGCATCACCGGGGAGCTGTTTTTT. This gives the protein CASSWRGTSITGELFF.

The chain uses TRBV5-1 and TRBJ2-5; no definite D call. Germline V lookup: CDR1 SGHRS, CDR2 YFSETQ. CDR3 length: 13 amino acids. The germline V and J ends were trimmed by 3 bases and 5 bases, with 11 bases remaining between them. The CDR3 nucleotides read TGCGCCAGCAGCTCGTCGGGTTGGGAGACCCAGTACTTC. This translates into CASSSSGWETQYF.

This chain uses TRBV30 with TRBJ1-3; D is unresolved. The germline V and J ends were trimmed by 0 bases and 6 bases, with 6 bases remaining between them. The V gene's germline CDR1 is GTSNPN and CDR2 SVGIG (reference sequence). This CDR3 has 12 amino acids. The chain's CDR3 is CAWSVRENTIYF. The CDR3 bases are TGTGCCTGGAGTGTACGAGAAAACACCATATATTTT.

The chain links TRBV11-2 to TRBJ2-1, with 10 bases matching TRBD1. Trimming removed 1 base from V and 3 bases from J; junction bases left unmatched: 0. Germline CDR1 SGHAT, CDR2 FQNNGV. The CDR3 is 15 residues long. The CDR3: CASSLGDRGYNEQFF. The DNA of the CDR3 is TGTGCCAGCAGCTTAGGGGACAGGGGCTACAATGAGCAGTTCTTC.

CDR3 DNA sequence: TGCGCCAGCAGCCAAGAGGGCGGGAGTAGCTACGAGCAGTACTTC. Amino acids: CASSQEGGSSYEQYF. The rearrangement joins TRBV4-1 to TRBJ2-7; 7 nucleotides match TRBD2. There are 15 residues in the CDR3. V lost 0 bases, J lost 3 bases, and 5 bases stayed unmatched. The germline gives CDR1 MGHRA, CDR2 YSYEKL.

This clone was recorded only once. The chain uses TRBV6-5 and TRBJ2-7; TRBD2 matches at 7 bases. The CDR3 contains 14 residues. V shed 5 bases, J shed 1 base, and the junction held 5 bases outside the gene matches. Germline loops: CDR1 MNHEY, CDR2 SVGAGI. The chain's CDR3 is CASSLLAVSYEQYF. The CDR3 coding sequence is TGTGCCAGCAGTCTCCTAGCGGTTTCCTACGAGCAGTACTTC.

This clone appeared a few times. The chain recombines TRBV5-1 with TRBJ2-5; TRBD1 agrees at 7 bases. CDR1 and CDR2 from the germline V gene are SGHRS and YFSETQ. Trimming at V came to 5 bases and at J to 3 bases, leaving 4 bases not matched to a gene. The CDR3 length is 13 residues. The CDR3 coding sequence is TGCGCCAGCAGGTACGACAGGGAAGAGACCCAGTACTTC. Translating it yields CASRYDREETQYF. Drawing the rest from reference TRBV5-1 and TRBJ2-5, the complete variable domain is KAGVTQTPRYLIKTRGQQVTLSCSPISGHRSVSWYQQTPGQGLQFLFEYFSETQRNKGNFPGRFSGRQFSNSRSEMNVSTLELGDSALYLCASRYDREETQYFGPGTRLLVL.

V and J are TRBV30 and TRBJ1-1; D might be TRBD1 (5 bases). CDR1 is GTSNPN and CDR2 is SVGIG in the germline V gene (reference sequence). Trimming took 1 base from V and 1 from J, leaving 13 bases between them. The CDR3 runs to 15 residues. The DNA for the CDR3 is TGTGCCTGGAGTGGGGGCTATAGGGGGAACACTGAAGCTTTCTTT. It translates to CAWSGGYRGNTEAFF.